Included here is one TCR beta chain sequence, with context. The record originates from a study of T-cell reconstitution after alpha-beta-depleted transplantation in children. From germline, CDR1 is MDHEN and CDR2 SYDVKM. V shed 3 bases and J shed 8 bases, with 19 bases lying between them. The CDR3 has 15 amino acids. Using unique molecular identifiers, the investigators prepared the TCRbeta library. TCRdb re-derived calls from the PCR reads in MiXCR, one entry per CDR3 protein. The table records about 500,000 distinct CDR3 sequences, 30% to 35% of them present only once. The material was PBMCs from the stem cell graft donor, obtained from the stem cell graft. This TCR was sampled from a human donor who donated a stem cell graft to a child with aplastic anemia. The V gene is TRBV28, the J gene TRBJ1-2; tentatively, D is TRBD1 (6 bases). The CDR3 DNA sequence: TGTGCCAGCAGTTTTCTCCAGGGTTCGGGGGGCGGCTACACCTTC. Amino acid sequence: CASSFLQGSGGGYTF.